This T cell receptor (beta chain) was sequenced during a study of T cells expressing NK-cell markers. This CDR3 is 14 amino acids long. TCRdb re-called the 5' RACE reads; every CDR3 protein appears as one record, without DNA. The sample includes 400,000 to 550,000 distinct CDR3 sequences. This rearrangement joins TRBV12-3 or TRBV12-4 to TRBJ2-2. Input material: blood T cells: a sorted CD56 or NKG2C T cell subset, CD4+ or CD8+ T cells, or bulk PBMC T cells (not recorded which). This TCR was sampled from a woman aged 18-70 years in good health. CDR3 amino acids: CASRLAENTGELFF.